This TCR beta chain was obtained from a study of identical twins. This clonotype was seen a handful of times. TCRdb passed the 5' RACE reads through MiXCR, listing each CDR3 protein once. In the table there are about 190,000 distinct CDR3 sequences, less than 20% of which are singletons. Germline CDR1 and CDR2: MGHRA and YSYEKL. The CDR3 is made up of 14 amino acids. Trimming left V 3 bases short and J 1 base short, with 9 bases between. The sample was also reused in another study, on T cells expressing NK-cell markers. That source notes: With respect to HCMV, most of the eight sequenced donors were seropositive, and one was seronegative. In about six donors, dominant NKG2C+ clonotypes were roughly 1.0-7.5% of CD8+ T cells. It was still unclear whether expanded NKG2C+ T cell clones were HCMV specific.

This TCR was recovered from a young woman in good health. The J gene is TRBJ1-1, the V gene TRBV4-1; D gene ambiguous. Material: CD8+ T cells sorted from blood. CDR3 coding DNA: TGCGCCAGCAGCCAGAGGACGGGGAACACTGAAGCTTTCTTT. Its protein product is CASSQRTGNTEAFF.